The 6 T cell receptor beta chains presented below share a single source sample, sequenced in a study of T cells in Graves' hyperthyroidism and ophthalmopathy. RNA transcripts provided the source from which TCR beta CDR3 regions were amplified. A first-round RT-PCR of the TCR CDR3 used the HTBI primer set. TCRdb reprocessed the multiplex PCR reads via MiXCR and lists one record per CDR3 protein. The profile shows fewer than 450,000 distinct CDR3 sequences, roughly 15% of them singletons. The specimen was blood. The receptors shown here come from a woman in her sixties or seventies with Graves' ophthalmopathy.

This clonotype was seen at least ten times. This chain joins TRBV5-6 and TRBJ1-5, with D unclear. Trimming stripped 4 bases from V and 1 base from J, with 12 bases between. The CDR3 is 15 amino acids. The V gene's germline CDR1 is SGHDT and CDR2 YYEEEE. This chain's CDR3 is CASSRGYYSNQPQHF. The CDR3 DNA reads as TGTGCCAGCAGCCGAGGCTACTACAGCAATCAGCCCCAGCATTTT. The full variable domain, completed using reference TRBV5-6 and TRBJ1-5, is DAGVTQSPTHLIKTRGQQVTLRCSPKSGHDTVSWYQQALGQGPQFIFQYYEEEERQRGNFPDRFSGHQFPNYSSELNVNALLLGDSALYLCASSRGYYSNQPQHFGDGTRLSIL.

This clonotype was found a few times. The DNA of the CDR3 is TGCAGTGCTAGGTTAGGGGTCATAGAGACCCAGTACTTC. Translation gives CSARLGVIETQYF. The chain uses TRBV20-1 and TRBJ2-5; D is perhaps TRBD1 (5 bases). The CDR3 contains 13 residues. V lost 3 bases, J lost 4 bases, and 12 bases lay in between. Germline values: CDR1 DFQATT, CDR2 SNEGSKA (reference sequence).

V gene TRBV4-1 combines with J gene TRBJ2-7; D not certain. Trimming took 4 bases from V and 3 from J, leaving 13 bases between them. Germline V gene sequence: CDR1 MGHRA, CDR2 YSYEKL. The CDR3 has 14 residues. CDR3 sequence: CASSLGHTIYEQYF. Written as DNA, the CDR3 is TGCGCCAGCAGCCTAGGTCACACCATCTACGAGCAGTACTTC.

This clonotype was found a few times. This chain uses TRBV9 with TRBJ2-5, with 10 bases fitting TRBD1. The CDR3 contains 14 residues. Per germline, CDR1 SGDLS and CDR2 YYNGEE. V dropped 2 bases and J dropped 5; count of bases not matched to a gene: 3. The DNA for the CDR3 is TGTGCCAGCAGCGTCTCGGGACAGGGGGAGACCCAGTACTTC. This gives the protein CASSVSGQGETQYF.

The chain couples TRBV19 to TRBJ1-1; D gene unclear. This CDR3 region has 14 residues. Deletions cut 7 bases from V and 0 bases from J, with 12 bases between. Germline loops: CDR1 LNHDA, CDR2 SQIVND (reference sequence). The CDR3 region has the DNA TGTGCCAGTACACCTGGACGCTTGAACACTGAAGCTTTCTTT. Translating gives CASTPGRLNTEAFF.

The chain combines TRBV19 with TRBJ2-1; D may correspond to TRBD1 or TRBD2 (6 bases each). The CDR3 totals 12 residues. Deletions cut 7 bases from V and 10 bases from J, with 14 bases between. The germline gives CDR1 LNHDA, CDR2 SQIVND (reference sequence). The DNA of the CDR3 is TGTGCCAGTAAGGGAGCCGGGGGCGAGCAGTTCTTC. Its protein is CASKGAGGEQFF.